This T cell receptor beta chain was identified in a study of CD4 and CD8 cells across lung adenocarcinoma regions (dated by TCRdb to the late 2010s). Study-level background: The study compared tumor centers with tumor margins to examine intratumor heterogeneity of the T cell receptor repertoire.

This clonotype was detected many times. The antigen this receptor binds is unknown. No base quality information exists; no much larger clone differs at one position. The donors were patients who had localized lung adenocarcinoma, which is a subtype of non-small cell lung cancer. The centers of localized lung adenocarcinomas were where the samples came from. For TCR repertoire analysis, CD8+ T cells from tumor tissue were profiled separately from CD4+ T cells. CDR1 and CDR2 are read off the germline V gene as SGHVS and FNYEAQ. V has 5 bases trimmed and J has 5 bases trimmed; junction bases matching no gene number 12. There are 18 amino acids in the CDR3, from cysteine to phenylalanine inclusive. Only the CDR3 DNA stays, 54 bases, in frame from base 1. The library was built by means of PCR. For sequencing, a HiSeq X Ten was employed. The public reads were quality trimmed at Q25 with fastp and then assembled into clones with MiXCR by TCRdb, keeping productive beta chains. Every entry covers one CDR3 protein and lists the most common genes and DNA from its rows. The sample table holds 20,000 to 30,000 distinct CDR3 sequences, of which under 60% were seen once. The ten largest make up 48% of the sample.

The TCR originated in a male donor with lung adenocarcinoma. The CD4 and CD8 labels of this study may be unreliable. The chain links TRBV7-6 with TRBJ2-1, with 13 central nucleotides matching TRBD2. The sequenced sample consisted of CD8+ T cells from the center of a lung tumor. What the cell subset or site label conveys for this sample: tumor center region. The DNA reads as follows: TGTGCCAGCAGCCCGGGACTAGCGGGGCCCACCAACAACAATGAGCAGTTCTTC. This sequence encodes CASSPGLAGPTNNNEQFF.